These T cell receptor beta chains were read from a single sample in a study of shared clonotypes between healthy human individuals. Data came from immunoSEQ multiplex PCR; TCRdb stores just in-frame clones and leaves some out. Altogether roughly 850,000 clones are present, roughly 96% being singletons, with the ten largest covering around 0.25%. The sample consisted of naive CD8+ T cells sorted from blood. Source of these receptors: a man aged 30-40 years in good health. Each CDR3 is given with its conserved first and last residue. D genes are given only for firm matches. Clone size is given for some rows only: seen once, a few or many times, or a class if the clone is expanded.

15	-	TRBV7-9	-	TRBJ2-7	TGTGCCAGCAGCTCACCGGACGGCCGCTCCTACGAGCAGTACTTC	CASSSPDGRSYEQYF
11	once	TRBV6-1	TRBD2	TRBJ2-1	TGTGCCAGCCCAGGAGCGGGGGAGCAGTTCTTC	CASPGAGEQFF
15	-	TRBV9	-	TRBJ2-5	TGTGCCAGCAGCGTAGGGGGTAGCGGACAAGAGACCCAGTACTTC	CASSVGGSGQETQYF
14	-	TRBV7-3	TRBD1	TRBJ2-7	TGTGCCAGCAGCTACGGACAGGGATACTACGAGCAGTACTTC	CASSYGQGYYEQYF
13	-	TRBV27	-	TRBJ1-2	TGTGCCAGCAGTTTATCCCCCAGATCTGGCTACACCTTC	CASSLSPRSGYTF
14	-	TRBV9	-	TRBJ1-5	TGTGCCAGCAGCCCGCGGACAGATAATCAGCCCCAGCATTTT	CASSPRTDNQPQHF
17	-	TRBV7-2	-	TRBJ2-7	TGTGCCAGCAGCCTAGACGCTGGGGGGTCATCGGCGCGAGGGCAGTACTTC	CASSLDAGGSSARGQYF
15	once	TRBV7-3	-	TRBJ2-1	TGTGCCAGCAGCCAACTGGGGAGCTCCTACAATGAGCAGTTCTTC	CASSQLGSSYNEQFF
20	once	TRBV2	TRBD2	TRBJ2-3	TGTGCCAGCAGCCAAGTGGCTAGCGGGAGGGCCCGGAGAGGCACAGATACGCAGTATTTT	CASSQVASGRARRGTDTQYF
11	-	TRBV11-2	-	TRBJ1-1	TGTGCCAGCAGTCAGGGGTACGGAGCTTTCTTT	CASSQGYGAFF
16	-	TRBV7-9	-	TRBJ1-1	TGTGCCAGCAGCCCCTTTGGTCTAAGCATGAACACTGAAGCTTTCTTT	CASSPFGLSMNTEAFF
16	-	TRBV4-1	-	TRBJ2-7	TGCGCCAGCAGCCAAGTAGCGGCGACGGCCTCCTACGAGCAGTACTTC	CASSQVAATASYEQYF
15	-	TRBV9	-	TRBJ2-2	TGTGCCAGCAGCGACAAGATGGGGGTCACCGGGGAGCTGTTTTTT	CASSDKMGVTGELFF
16	-	TRBV27	-	TRBJ2-7	TGTGCCAGCAGTTTATCCTGGGACATCCTTTCCTACGAGCAGTACTTC	CASSLSWDILSYEQYF
15	-	TRBV5-1	-	TRBJ1-2	TGCGCCAGCAGCTTGGGGCAGGGCCCTCTCTATGGCTACACCTTC	CASSLGQGPLYGYTF
14	-	TRBV29-1	TRBD1	TRBJ2-7	TGCAGCGTTCAACCCGGGACAGGGGGTTACGAGCAGTACTTC	CSVQPGTGGYEQYF
15	-	TRBV4-3	TRBD1	TRBJ2-1	TGCGCCAGCAGCCAAGAAAGGACAGGGTTAAGTGAGCAGTTCTTC	CASSQERTGLSEQFF
12	-	TRBV29-1	-	TRBJ2-7	TGCAGCGTTGACAGGGGAATGGGCGAGCAGTACTTC	CSVDRGMGEQYF
15	-	TRBV11-3	TRBD2	TRBJ2-1	TGTGCCAGCAGCGAAACTTGGACTAGCGGGAATGAGCAGTTCTTC	CASSETWTSGNEQFF
15	-	TRBV14	TRBD1	TRBJ2-7	TGTGCCAGCAGCCAGAGGGGACAGGGCACCTACGAGCAGTACTTC	CASSQRGQGTYEQYF
18	-	TRBV9	-	TRBJ2-2	TGTGCCAGCAGCGTATTTGGGGAACCTTCCGCTGCCACCGGGGAGCTGTTTTTT	CASSVFGEPSAATGELFF
12	-	TRBV7-6	-	TRBJ2-2	TGTGCCAGCAGCTTAAGTACCGGGGAGCTGTTTTTT	CASSLSTGELFF
17	-	TRBV5-6	-	TRBJ2-7	TGTGCCAGCAGCCCGGGACCAACGGCGCCCTCCAACTACGAGCAGTACTTC	CASSPGPTAPSNYEQYF
13	-	TRBV7-9	-	TRBJ1-4	TGTGCCACCGCGGGCCCCCTGAATGAAAAACTGTTTTTT	CATAGPLNEKLFF
12	once	TRBV6-6	-	TRBJ1-1	TGTGCCAGCAGCAGAGAAGGCACTGAAGCTTTCTTT	CASSREGTEAFF
14	-	TRBV9	TRBD2	TRBJ2-3	TGTGCCAGCAGCGATGGGGCGGTAGCGGGTACGCAGTATTTT	CASSDGAVAGTQYF
14	-	TRBV19	-	TRBJ1-5	TGTGCCAGTAGTACCTCGGAAGGCAATCAGCCCCAGCATTTT	CASSTSEGNQPQHF